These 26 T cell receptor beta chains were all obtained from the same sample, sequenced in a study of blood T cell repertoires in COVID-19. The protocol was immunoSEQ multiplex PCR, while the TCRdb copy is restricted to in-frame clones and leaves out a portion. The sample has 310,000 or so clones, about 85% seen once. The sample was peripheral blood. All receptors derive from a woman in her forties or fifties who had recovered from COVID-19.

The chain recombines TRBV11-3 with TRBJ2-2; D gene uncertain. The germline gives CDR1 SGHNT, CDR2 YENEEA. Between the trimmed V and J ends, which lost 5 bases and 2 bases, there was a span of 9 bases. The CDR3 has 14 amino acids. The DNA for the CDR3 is TGTGCCAGCAGCACCAGACAAAACACCGGGGAGCTGTTTTTT. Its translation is CASSTRQNTGELFF.

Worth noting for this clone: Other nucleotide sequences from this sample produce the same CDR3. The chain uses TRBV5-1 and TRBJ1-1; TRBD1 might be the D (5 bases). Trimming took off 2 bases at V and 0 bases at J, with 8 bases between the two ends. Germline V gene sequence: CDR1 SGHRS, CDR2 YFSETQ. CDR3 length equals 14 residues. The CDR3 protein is CASSLATVNTEAFF. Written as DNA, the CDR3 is TGCGCCAGCAGCTTAGCGACAGTGAACACTGAAGCTTTCTTT.

As DNA, the CDR3 is TGTGCCAGCAGCCCTCAGGGGCTCTCCTACGAGCAGTACTTC. Its translation: CASSPQGLSYEQYF. The J gene is TRBJ2-7, the V gene TRBV7-2; tentative D call: TRBD1 (6 bases). The V gene's germline CDR1 is SGHTA and CDR2 FQGNSA. The V and J ends lost 5 bases and 0 bases respectively, with 11 bases between them. This CDR3 comprises 14 residues.

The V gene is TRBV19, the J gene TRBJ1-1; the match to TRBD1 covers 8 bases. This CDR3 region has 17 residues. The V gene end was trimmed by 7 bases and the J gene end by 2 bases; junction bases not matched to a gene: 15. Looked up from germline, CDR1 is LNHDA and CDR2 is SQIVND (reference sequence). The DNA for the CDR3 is TGTGCCAGTACCCTGGACAGGGAGGGAGTCACTAACACTGAAGCTTTCTTT. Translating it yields CASTLDREGVTNTEAFF. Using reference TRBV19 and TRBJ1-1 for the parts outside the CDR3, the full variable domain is DGGITQSPKYLFRKEGQNVTLSCEQNLNHDAMYWYRQDPGQGLRLIYYSQIVNDFQKGDIAEGYSVSREKKESFPLTVTSAQKNPTAFYLCASTLDREGVTNTEAFFGQGTRLTVV.

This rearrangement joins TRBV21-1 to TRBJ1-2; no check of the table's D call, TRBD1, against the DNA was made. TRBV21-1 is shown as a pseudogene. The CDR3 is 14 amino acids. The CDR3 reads CASSTKDRGDGYTF. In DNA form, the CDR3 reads TGTGCCAGCAGCACCAAGGACAGGGGAGATGGCTACACCTTC.

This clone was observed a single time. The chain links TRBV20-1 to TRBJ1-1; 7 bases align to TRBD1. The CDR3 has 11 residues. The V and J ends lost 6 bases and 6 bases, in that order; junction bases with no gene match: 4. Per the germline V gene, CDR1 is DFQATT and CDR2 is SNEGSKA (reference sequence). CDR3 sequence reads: CSADRAAEAFF. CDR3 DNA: TGCAGTGCCGACAGGGCCGCTGAAGCTTTCTTT.

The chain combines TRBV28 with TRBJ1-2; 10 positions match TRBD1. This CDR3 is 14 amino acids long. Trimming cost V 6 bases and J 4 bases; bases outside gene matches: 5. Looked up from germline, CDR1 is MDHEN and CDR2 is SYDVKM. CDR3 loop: CASRTGGSVYGYTF. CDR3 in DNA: TGTGCCAGCAGGACAGGGGGCAGCGTCTATGGCTACACCTTC.

The CDR3 DNA reads as TGTGCCAGCAGCGTAGAGGACAGGGGAGGGTCCTATAATTCACCCCTCCACTTT. Translating gives CASSVEDRGGSYNSPLHF. The genes are TRBV9 and TRBJ1-6; 9 bases match TRBD1. The CDR3 is 18 residues long. Trimming took 0 bases from V and 1 from J; bases not matched to a gene: 5. Germline V CDR1 and CDR2: SGDLS, YYNGEE.

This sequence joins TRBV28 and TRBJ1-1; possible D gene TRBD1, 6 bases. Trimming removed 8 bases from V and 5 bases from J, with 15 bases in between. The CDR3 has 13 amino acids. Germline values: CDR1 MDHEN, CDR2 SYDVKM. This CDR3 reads CASELGARTEAFF. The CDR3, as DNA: TGTGCCAGCGAGTTGGGGGCCAGAACTGAAGCTTTCTTT.

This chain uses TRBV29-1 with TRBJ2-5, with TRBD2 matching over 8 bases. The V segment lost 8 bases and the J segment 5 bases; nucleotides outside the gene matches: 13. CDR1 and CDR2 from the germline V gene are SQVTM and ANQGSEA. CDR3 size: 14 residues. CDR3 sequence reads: CSQAGGGLGETQYF. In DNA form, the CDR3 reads TGCAGCCAAGCCGGGGGGGGCCTAGGTGAGACCCAGTACTTC.

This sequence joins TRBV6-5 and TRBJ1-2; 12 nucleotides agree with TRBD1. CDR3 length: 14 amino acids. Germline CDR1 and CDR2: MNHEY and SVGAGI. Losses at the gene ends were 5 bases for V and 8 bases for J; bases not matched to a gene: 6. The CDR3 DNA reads TGTGCCAGCAGTCCGGGACAGGGGGCGGAAGGCTACACCTTC. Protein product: CASSPGQGAEGYTF.

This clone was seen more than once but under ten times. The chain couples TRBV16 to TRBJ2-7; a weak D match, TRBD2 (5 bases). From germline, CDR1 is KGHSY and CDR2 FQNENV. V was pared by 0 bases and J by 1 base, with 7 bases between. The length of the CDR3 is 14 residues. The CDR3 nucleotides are TGTGCCAGCAGCCAATCGGCGGGTTCCTACGAGCAGTACTTC. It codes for CASSQSAGSYEQYF.

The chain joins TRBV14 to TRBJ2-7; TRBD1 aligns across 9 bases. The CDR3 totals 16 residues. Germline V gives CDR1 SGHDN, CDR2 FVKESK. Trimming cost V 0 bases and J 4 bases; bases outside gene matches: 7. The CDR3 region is CASSQDWNRGLYEQYF. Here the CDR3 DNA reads TGTGCCAGCAGCCAAGATTGGAACAGGGGGCTATACGAGCAGTACTTC.

The CDR3 spells CASSWGDTEAFF. The CDR3 DNA is TGTGCCAGCAGCTGGGGGGACACTGAAGCTTTCTTT. V is TRBV2 and J is TRBJ1-1; weak D call: TRBD1 (5 bases). There are 12 residues in the CDR3. Trimming removed 6 bases at V and 3 bases at J, with 8 bases between. Germline V CDR1 and CDR2: SNHLY, FYNNEI.

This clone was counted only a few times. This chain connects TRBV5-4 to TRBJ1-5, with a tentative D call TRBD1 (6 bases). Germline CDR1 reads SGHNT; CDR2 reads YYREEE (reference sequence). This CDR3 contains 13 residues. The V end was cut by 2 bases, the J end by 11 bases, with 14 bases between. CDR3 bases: TGTGCCAGCAGCTTAGCTGGGGGCGAGGCCCAGCATTTT. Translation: CASSLAGGEAQHF.

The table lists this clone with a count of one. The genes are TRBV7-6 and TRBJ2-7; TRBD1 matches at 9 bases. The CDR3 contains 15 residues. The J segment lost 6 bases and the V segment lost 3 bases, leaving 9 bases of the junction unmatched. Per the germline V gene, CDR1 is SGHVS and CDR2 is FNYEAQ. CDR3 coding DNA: TGTGCCAGCAGCTTTTATACGGGACAGGGATCCGAGCAGTACTTC. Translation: CASSFYTGQGSEQYF.

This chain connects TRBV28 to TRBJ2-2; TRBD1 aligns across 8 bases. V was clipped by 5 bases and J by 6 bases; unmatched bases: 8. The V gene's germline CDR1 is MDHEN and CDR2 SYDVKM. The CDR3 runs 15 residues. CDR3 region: CASSPTDRAAGELFF. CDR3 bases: TGTGCCAGCAGTCCAACGGACAGGGCGGCCGGGGAGCTGTTTTTT.

The CDR3 DNA reads as TGTGCCAGCAGCCCTCCTAGCGGTTCGAGCTCCTACAATGAGCAGTTCTTC. It specifies CASSPPSGSSSYNEQFF. The V gene is TRBV7-8, the J gene TRBJ2-1, with 7 positions matching TRBD2. The J segment lost 0 bases and the V segment lost 5 bases, leaving 10 bases of the junction unmatched. This CDR3 region has 17 residues. Germline CDR1 reads SGHVS; CDR2 reads FQNEAQ.

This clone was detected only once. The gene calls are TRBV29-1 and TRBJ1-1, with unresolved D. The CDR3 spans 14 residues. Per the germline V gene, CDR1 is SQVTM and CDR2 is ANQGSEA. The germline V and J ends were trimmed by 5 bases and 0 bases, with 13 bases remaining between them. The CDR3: CSVLTEGLNTEAFF. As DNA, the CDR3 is TGCAGCGTTCTTACAGAAGGATTGAACACTGAAGCTTTCTTT.

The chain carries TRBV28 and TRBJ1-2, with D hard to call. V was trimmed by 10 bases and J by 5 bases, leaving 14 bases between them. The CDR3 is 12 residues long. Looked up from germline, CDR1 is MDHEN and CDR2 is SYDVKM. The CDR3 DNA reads TGTGCCACCAACGAGGGTTTATATGGCTACACCTTC. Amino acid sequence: CATNEGLYGYTF.

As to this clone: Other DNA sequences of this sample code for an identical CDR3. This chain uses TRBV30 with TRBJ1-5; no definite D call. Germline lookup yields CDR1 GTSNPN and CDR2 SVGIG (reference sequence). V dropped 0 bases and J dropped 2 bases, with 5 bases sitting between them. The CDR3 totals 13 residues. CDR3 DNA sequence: TGTGCCTGGAGTGTGCGGGGCAATCAGCCCCAGCATTTT. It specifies CAWSVRGNQPQHF.

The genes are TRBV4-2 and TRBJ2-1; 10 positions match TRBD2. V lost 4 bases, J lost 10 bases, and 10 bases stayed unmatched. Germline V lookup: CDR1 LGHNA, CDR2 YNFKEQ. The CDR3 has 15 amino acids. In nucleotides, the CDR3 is TGTGCCAGCAGCCGGGAGCGGGGGGGCCCTGGAGAGCAGTTCTTC. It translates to CASSRERGGPGEQFF.

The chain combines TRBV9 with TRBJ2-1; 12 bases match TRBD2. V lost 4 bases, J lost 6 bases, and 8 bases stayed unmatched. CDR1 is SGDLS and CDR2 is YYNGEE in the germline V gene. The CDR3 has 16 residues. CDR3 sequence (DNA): TGTGCCAGCAGCCCTCAACTAGCGGGAGGTGCCAATGAGCAGTTCTTC. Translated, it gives CASSPQLAGGANEQFF.

In DNA, the CDR3 is TGTGCCAGCAGTTTCCTGGGAGTTAGCACAGATACGCAGTATTTT. Its translation is CASSFLGVSTDTQYF. The genes are TRBV27 and TRBJ2-3; maybe TRBD2 (5 bases). The length of the CDR3 is 15 residues. Looked up from germline, CDR1 is MNHEY and CDR2 is SMNVEV (reference sequence). Deletions cut 3 bases from V and 0 bases from J, with 10 bases between.

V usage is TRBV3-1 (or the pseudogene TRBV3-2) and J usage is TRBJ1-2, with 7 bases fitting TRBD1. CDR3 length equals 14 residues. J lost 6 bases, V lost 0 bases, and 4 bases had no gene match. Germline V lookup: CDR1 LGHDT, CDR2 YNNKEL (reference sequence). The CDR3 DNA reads TGTGCCAGCAGCCAAGAAGGCAGGGGGGATGGCTACACCTTC. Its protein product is CASSQEGRGDGYTF.

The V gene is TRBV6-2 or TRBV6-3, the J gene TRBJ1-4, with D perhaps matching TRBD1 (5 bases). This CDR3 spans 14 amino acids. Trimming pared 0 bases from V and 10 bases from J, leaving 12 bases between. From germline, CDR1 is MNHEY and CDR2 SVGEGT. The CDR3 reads CASSYSARAGKLFF. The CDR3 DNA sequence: TGTGCCAGCAGTTACTCAGCCAGGGCTGGAAAACTGTTTTTT.